This T cell receptor beta chain is from a study of cytomegalovirus exposure and HLA in healthy donors. Remarks on this clone: The target antigen is unknown.

Primers: 60 Vbeta forward and 13 Jbeta reverse. Assay: immunoSEQ multiplex PCR; the TCRdb copy retains only in-frame clones and omits some. The sample has 110,000 or so clones, 81% seen once. Overall study results and limits: Segments of the TCR beta V type were, in most cases, productive about 87% or about 30% of the time in an earlier analysis.

V lost 4 bases, J lost 2 bases, and 6 bases stayed unmatched. The CDR3 loop spans 15 amino acids. The germline V gene has CDR1 SGHRS and CDR2 YFSETQ. Sequencing was performed on PBMCs. This chain uses TRBV5-1 with TRBJ2-1, with TRBD2 identical over 7 bases. The clonotype comes from a woman in her 40s in good health and CMV-seronegative. The CDR3 DNA reads TGCGCCAGCAGCCTAGGACTAGTTGCCTACAATGAGCAGTTCTTC. Its translation is CASSLGLVAYNEQFF. Full variable domain (rest looked up from reference TRBV5-1 and TRBJ2-1): KAGVTQTPRYLIKTRGQQVTLSCSPISGHRSVSWYQQTPGQGLQFLFEYFSETQRNKGNFPGRFSGRQFSNSRSEMNVSTLELGDSALYLCASSLGLVAYNEQFFGPGTRLTVL.